Listed below are T cell receptor beta chains from one sample, sequenced in a study of CD8 T cells in ankylosing spondylitis. A single record per CDR3 protein comes from TCRdb applying MiXCR to the 5' RACE reads. This sample has roughly 300,000 distinct CDR3 sequences, with under 8.5% found just once. Material: blood, either unsorted or a sorted T cell fraction (not recorded which). Receptor source: a male donor with ankylosing spondylitis. Both conserved end residues are trimmed from each CDR3. Some rows mark clone size as missing; the rest say once, few, many or name a class of expanded clone.

abundance: many
v_gene: TRBV20-1
CDR3aa: SAARDSRSTQPQH

abundance: few
v_gene: TRBV29-1
CDR3aa: SVWITQETQY

abundance: -
v_gene: TRBV28
CDR3aa: ASSFLAGPYNEQF

abundance: few
v_gene: TRBV10-3
CDR3aa: ATLTGISTDTQY

abundance: -
v_gene: TRBV12-3/TRBV12-4
CDR3aa: ASTQSYGYT

abundance: -
v_gene: TRBV7-8
CDR3aa: ASSLALTSGAYEQY

abundance: -
v_gene: TRBV28
CDR3aa: ASSPQGLAGVVDTQY

abundance: -
v_gene: TRBV12-3/TRBV12-4
CDR3aa: ASSRQGPETQY

abundance: -
v_gene: TRBV5-1
CDR3aa: ASTGGGRVYNEQF

abundance: -
v_gene: TRBV5-4
CDR3aa: ASSAGTEGNQPQH

abundance: -
v_gene: TRBV20-1
CDR3aa: SASRGLAGGHEQY

abundance: few
v_gene: TRBV3-1
CDR3aa: ASSQSLSGAYEQY

abundance: -
v_gene: TRBV5-1
CDR3aa: ASSVTSGIYEQY

abundance: -
v_gene: TRBV21-1
CDR3aa: ASSKRGGRVYEQY

abundance: -
v_gene: TRBV5-1
CDR3aa: ASSLTGLAGPGEQY

abundance: -
v_gene: TRBV6-1
CDR3aa: ASSGAATSGDKRTDTQY

abundance: -
v_gene: TRBV3-1
CDR3aa: ASSRKSGRASAGELF

abundance: -
v_gene: TRBV18
CDR3aa: ASSPSGGEGTEAF

abundance: many
v_gene: TRBV4-1
CDR3aa: ASSQGFGYGLF

abundance: many
v_gene: TRBV28
CDR3aa: ASTPGGQNQPQH

abundance: few
v_gene: TRBV20-1
CDR3aa: SATGQDNQPQH

abundance: many
v_gene: TRBV3-1
CDR3aa: ASSPSGVGEQY

abundance: many
v_gene: TRBV10-3
CDR3aa: AISVRALGTEAF

abundance: many
v_gene: TRBV29-1
CDR3aa: SAMGTPDTQY

abundance: -
v_gene: TRBV6-1
CDR3aa: ASSHHWYGTGRKPQH

abundance: few
v_gene: TRBV6-1
CDR3aa: ASSERGMNTEAF

abundance: few
v_gene: TRBV29-1
CDR3aa: SVMGQGDSYEQY

abundance: few
v_gene: TRBV9
CDR3aa: ASSYRGGINTGELF

abundance: many
v_gene: TRBV6-5
CDR3aa: ASSYGTSYNEQF

abundance: -
v_gene: TRBV12-3/TRBV12-4
CDR3aa: ASSLLLAAYNEQF

abundance: few
v_gene: TRBV11-2
CDR3aa: ASSLGTSGRFAYNEQF

abundance: few
v_gene: TRBV6-2/TRBV6-3
CDR3aa: ASSYSAGVNYEQY

abundance: -
v_gene: TRBV7-2
CDR3aa: ASSPRGPGDSPLH

abundance: many
v_gene: TRBV24-1
CDR3aa: ATKRLAGTGELF

abundance: -
v_gene: TRBV12-5
CDR3aa: ARGPPTGEAYNEQF

abundance: -
v_gene: TRBV18
CDR3aa: ASSPSGRAHEQY

abundance: -
v_gene: TRBV18
CDR3aa: ASSPGQLYAYEQY

abundance: few
v_gene: TRBV5-1
CDR3aa: ASRGGQNTEAF

abundance: few
v_gene: TRBV7-2
CDR3aa: ASSLYGILNTEAF